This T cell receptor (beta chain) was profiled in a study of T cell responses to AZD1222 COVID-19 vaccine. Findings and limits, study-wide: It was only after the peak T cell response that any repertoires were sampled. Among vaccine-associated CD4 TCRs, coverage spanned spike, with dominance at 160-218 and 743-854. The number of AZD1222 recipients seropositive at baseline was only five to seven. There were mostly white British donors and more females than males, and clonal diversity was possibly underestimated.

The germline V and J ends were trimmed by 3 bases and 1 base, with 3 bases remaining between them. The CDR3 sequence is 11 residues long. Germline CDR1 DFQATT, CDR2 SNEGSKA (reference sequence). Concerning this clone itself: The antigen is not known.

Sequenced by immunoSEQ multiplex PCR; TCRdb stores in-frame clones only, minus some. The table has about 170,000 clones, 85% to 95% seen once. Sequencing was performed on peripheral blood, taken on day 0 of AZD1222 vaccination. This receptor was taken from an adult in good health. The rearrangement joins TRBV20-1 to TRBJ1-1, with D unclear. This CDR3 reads CSASRNTEAFF. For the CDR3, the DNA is TGCAGTGCTAGTAGGAACACTGAAGCTTTCTTT.